Below are 24 T cell receptor beta chains sequenced from a single sample in a study of T cell responses to AZD1222 COVID-19 vaccine. Sequencing used immunoSEQ multiplex PCR; TCRdb keeps in-frame clones, though not all of them. This table holds roughly 140,000 clones, about 91% found once. The material sequenced was peripheral blood, taken on day 0 of MenACWY control vaccination. The receptors derive from an adult in good health.

The chain links TRBV5-1 to TRBJ2-3; TRBD2 matches 11 bases. The CDR3 has 17 amino acids. Germline CDR1 is SGHRS and CDR2 is YFSETQ. The J segment lost 6 bases and the V segment lost 7 bases, leaving 16 bases of the junction unmatched. The CDR3 nucleotides are TGCGCCAGCGCATCCCTACTAGCGGGGGCCTCGGTGGATACGCAGTATTTT. Encoded protein: CASASLLAGASVDTQYF.

This clone was picked up one time. The chain joins TRBV27 to TRBJ1-1; tentatively, D is TRBD1 (5 bases). Per the germline V gene, CDR1 is MNHEY and CDR2 is SMNVEV (reference sequence). The CDR3 consists of 14 residues. Trimming stripped 10 bases from V and 4 bases from J, with 19 bases between. The DNA for the CDR3 is TGTGCCACCGCAAGACCCCCCGGGGGCACTGAAGCTTTCTTT. Protein sequence: CATARPPGGTEAFF.

The V call is TRBV14, the J call TRBJ1-1, with unresolved D. With 0 bases removed from V and 5 bases from J, the gap between germline ends came to 7 bases. The CDR3 is 13 amino acids. Germline V gene lookup returns CDR1 SGHDN and CDR2 FVKESK. The DNA for the CDR3 is TGTGCCAGCAGCCAAGAGAGGTTGACTGAAGCTTTCTTT. As protein: CASSQERLTEAFF. The full variable domain, in which reference TRBV14 and TRBJ1-1 provide the parts outside the CDR3, is EAGVTQFPSHSVIEKGQTVTLRCDPISGHDNLYWYRRVMGKEIKFLLHFVKESKQDESGMPNNRFLAERTGGTYSTLKVQPAELEDSGVYFCASSQERLTEAFFGQGTRLTVV.

This chain links TRBV7-9 with TRBJ1-1, with D tentatively TRBD1 (5 bases). CDR1 is SEHNR and CDR2 is FQNEAQ in the germline V gene (reference sequence). The germline V and J ends were trimmed by 2 bases and 0 bases, with 10 bases remaining between them. The CDR3 runs to 15 residues. The CDR3 sequence: CASSLYGGMNTEAFF. CDR3 DNA sequence: TGTGCCAGCAGCTTATACGGGGGAATGAACACTGAAGCTTTCTTT.

The DNA for the CDR3 is TGTGCCAGCAGCATGAGCGGGAGTTATCATGAGCAGTTCTTC. Encoded protein: CASSMSGSYHEQFF. J is TRBJ2-1 and V is TRBV9; 8 nucleotides agree with TRBD2. CDR3 length: 14 residues. The J segment lost 8 bases and the V segment lost 4 bases, leaving 8 bases of the junction unmatched. Germline-derived CDR1 and CDR2 are SGDLS and YYNGEE.

The rearrangement uses TRBV9 and TRBJ1-2; 10 bases are a match to TRBD1. The CDR3 spans 16 residues. J was trimmed by 5 bases and V by 0 bases; bases with no gene match: 7. CDR1 and CDR2 (germline): SGDLS, YYNGEE. CDR3 loop: CASSVGGTGVSYGYTF. The CDR3 nucleotides are TGTGCCAGCAGCGTAGGTGGGACAGGGGTATCGTATGGCTACACCTTC.

The chain uses TRBV11-1 and TRBJ2-7, with D unclear. The V end was cut by 1 base, the J end by 0 bases, with 4 bases between. This CDR3 spans 13 amino acids. In germline, CDR1 is SGHAT, CDR2 FQDESV (reference sequence). The CDR3 DNA sequence: TGTGCCAGCAGCTTAGAGATCTCCTACGAGCAGTACTTC. It encodes CASSLEISYEQYF.

This chain links TRBV9 with TRBJ2-1; TRBD2 matches at 8 bases. The CDR3 extends over 16 amino acids. V lost 0 bases, J lost 4 bases, and 6 bases stayed unmatched. Germline-derived CDR1 and CDR2 are SGDLS and YYNGEE. CDR3 protein: CASSVEVAGLYNEQFF. The CDR3 DNA sequence: TGTGCCAGCAGCGTAGAGGTAGCGGGACTATACAATGAGCAGTTCTTC.

The CDR3 coding sequence is TGTGCCTGGAGTCCCGGGACAGGGAATGGCTACACCTTC. It codes for CAWSPGTGNGYTF. The chain combines TRBV30 with TRBJ1-2; 9 positions match TRBD1. The CDR3 has 13 amino acids. Germline-derived CDR1 and CDR2 are GTSNPN and SVGIG (reference sequence). V dropped 2 bases and J dropped 6; count of bases not matched to a gene: 4.

The rearrangement links TRBV7-2 to TRBJ2-3; the D is unclear. Trimming removed 4 bases from V and 6 bases from J, with 20 bases in between. Looked up from germline, CDR1 is SGHTA and CDR2 is FQGNSA. The CDR3 covers 16 residues. The DNA of the CDR3 is TGTGCCAGCAGCTCCTTCGGTGGCGGCCAAGGGGATACGCAGTATTTT. Protein: CASSSFGGGQGDTQYF.

The rearrangement uses TRBV18 and TRBJ1-6; D is uncertain. Germline CDR1 KGHSH, CDR2 LQKENI. Trimming took 5 bases from V and 16 from J, leaving 12 bases between them. The CDR3 has 11 amino acids. The CDR3 loop reads CASSSLGTLHF. CDR3 DNA sequence: TGTGCCAGCTCATCCCTCGGAACTCTCCACTTT.

The V call is TRBV30, the J call TRBJ1-5; D is unresolved. CDR1 GTSNPN and CDR2 SVGIG come from the germline V gene (reference sequence). The V end lost 0 bases, the J end lost 4 bases, and 4 bases lay between the germline ends. The CDR3 is 12 residues long. CDR3 DNA: TGTGCCTGGAGTGTACAGAATCAGCCCCAGCATTTT. Translated: CAWSVQNQPQHF.

The CDR3 DNA sequence: TGTGCCACCAGTGACGGACTAGCGGGAAGGAATGAGCAGTTCTTC. Translation: CATSDGLAGRNEQFF. The rearrangement links TRBV24-1 to TRBJ2-1; 12 bases line up with TRBD2. The V gene's germline CDR1 is KGHDR and CDR2 SFDVKD. The trim removed 4 bases at V and 7 bases at J, leaving 4 bases unmatched. The CDR3 contains 15 residues.

In DNA, the CDR3 is TGTGCCAGCAGAAGCTTTCAGGGGGCGAGTTCACCCCTCCACTTT. Protein sequence: CASRSFQGASSPLHF. J is TRBJ1-6 and V is TRBV11-2; 8 bases are a match to TRBD1. The CDR3 totals 15 residues. CDR1 is SGHAT, CDR2 FQNNGV, per germline. V dropped 6 bases and J dropped 9; count of bases not matched to a gene: 10.

The CDR3 nucleotides read TGCAGCGTTGAAGAGGGGACAGATACGCAGTATTTT. Translated: CSVEEGTDTQYF. This chain connects TRBV29-1 to TRBJ2-3; D is ambiguous. V was clipped by 0 bases and J by 3 bases, with 4 bases between them. Germline CDR1 is SQVTM and CDR2 is ANQGSEA. The CDR3 has 12 residues.

The J gene is TRBJ1-6, the V gene TRBV30; D gene unclear. CDR3 length: 13 amino acids. V was cut by 0 bases and J by 10 bases, with 10 bases left in between. CDR1 GTSNPN and CDR2 SVGIG come from the germline V gene (reference sequence). CDR3 in DNA: TGTGCCTGGAGTGTGGAGTCGGGCTCACCCCTCCACTTT. Protein sequence: CAWSVESGSPLHF. The entire variable domain, with the rest obtained from reference TRBV30 and TRBJ1-6, is as follows: SQTIHQWPATLVQPVGSPLSLECTVEGTSNPNLYWYRQAAGRGLQLLFYSVGIGQISSEVPQNLSASRPQDRQFILSSKKLLLSDSGFYLCAWSVESGSPLHFGNGTRLTVT.

The genes are TRBV7-3 and TRBJ1-2; 7 nucleotides match TRBD1. The junction had 5 bases not matched to a gene; V was cut back by 2 bases and J by 5 bases. Germline loops: CDR1 SGHTA, CDR2 FQGTGA. The CDR3 contains 14 residues. The CDR3 region has the DNA TGTGCCAGCAGCTTAGAGGGGGCCGGATATGGCTACACCTTC. Translating gives CASSLEGAGYGYTF.

V gene TRBV7-2 combines with J gene TRBJ1-2; D not resolved. The V gene lost 3 bases and the J gene lost 0 bases, with 5 bases spanning the gap. The CDR3 sequence is 13 residues long. The germline V gene encodes CDR1 SGHTA and CDR2 FQGNSA. DNA of the CDR3: TGTGCCAGCAGCTTCACAGCTAACTATGGCTACACCTTC. It yields the protein CASSFTANYGYTF.

V gene TRBV6-5 combines with J gene TRBJ2-1; 8 bases agree with TRBD1. V dropped 11 bases and J dropped 8; count of bases not matched to a gene: 17. The germline gives CDR1 MNHEY, CDR2 SVGAGI. This CDR3 has 15 residues. The CDR3 DNA reads TGTGCCGGAAACAGGGGGTCCAGTGCAGTTGATGAGCAGTTCTTC. It specifies CAGNRGSSAVDEQFF.

The V gene is TRBV5-1, the J gene TRBJ1-4, with TRBD1 identical over 7 bases. From germline, CDR1 is SGHRS and CDR2 YFSETQ. The ends lost 4 bases at V and 8 bases at J; junction bases unmatched: 11. CDR3 length: 15 residues. The CDR3 DNA is TGCGCCAGCAGCATAGACCTCCCCAGGGGGGAAAAACTGTTTTTT. Its protein is CASSIDLPRGEKLFF.

The chain has TRBV6-5 and TRBJ1-5; possibly TRBD1 for D (5 bases). Germline lookup yields CDR1 MNHEY and CDR2 SVGAGI. The CDR3 length is 14 residues. Trimming cost V 5 bases and J 6 bases, with 14 bases left between them. CDR3 coding DNA: TGTGCCAGCAGTACGGGAGGGGCAGTTCAGCCCCAGCATTTT. Residues: CASSTGGAVQPQHF.

This clone was detected only a few times. The chain employs TRBV3-1 (or the pseudogene TRBV3-2) and TRBJ1-4; TRBD1 is a possible D gene (6 bases). Germline-derived CDR1 and CDR2 are LGHDT and YNNKEL (reference sequence). Trimming shortened V by 0 bases and J by 0 bases, and 17 bases separated the two germline ends. CDR3 length: 19 amino acids. CDR3 nucleotide sequence: TGTGCCAGCAGCCAAGATATGGCCATCAGGGGCACAACTAATGAAAAACTGTTTTTT. Protein: CASSQDMAIRGTTNEKLFF.

This chain connects TRBV11-3 to TRBJ2-3, with 7 bases fitting TRBD1. The CDR3 is 15 residues long. Germline values: CDR1 SGHNT, CDR2 YENEEA. Trimming at V came to 1 base and at J to 6 bases, leaving 7 bases not matched to a gene. In DNA, the CDR3 is TGTGCCAGCAGCTTAGGAGGGGGCAGTTCGGATACGCAGTATTTT. Its protein product is CASSLGGGSSDTQYF.

The V gene is TRBV5-5, the J gene TRBJ2-3, with D possibly matching TRBD1 (6 bases). V shed 0 bases and J shed 2 bases, with 16 bases lying between them. This CDR3 region has 17 residues. In germline, CDR1 is SGHKS, CDR2 YYEKEE (reference sequence). DNA for the CDR3: TGTGCCAGCAGCTTGGAAGTAGGGGGAGTTCACACAGATACGCAGTATTTT. As protein: CASSLEVGGVHTDTQYF.